These 25 T cell receptor beta chains were all obtained from the same sample, sequenced in a study of shared clonotypes between healthy human individuals (TCRdb year 2020). The method behind the library was the immunoSEQ multiplex PCR assay. The source is immuneACCESS, and TCRdb retained only in-frame sequences with V and J called. Part of the clones is not carried over; for the studies checked, unresolved V genes explain less than half of this, and the remainder is unexplained. This sample is represented by some 2,100,000 clones; more than 90% of them were singletons. The ten largest clones capture 0.1% to 0.15% of the sample. The sample comprised naive CD4+ T cells sorted from blood. The sample's cell subset or site label is to be understood as: CD45RA+ positively selected. These TCRs come from a young man in good health.

This clone was observed once. In DNA, the CDR3 is TGCGCCAGCAGCCAGGAGACAGGGATCACTGAAGCTTTCTTT. It is translated as CASSQETGITEAFF. The chain has TRBV5-1 and TRBJ1-1; 7 bases map to TRBD1. In germline, CDR1 is SGHRS, CDR2 YFSETQ. The CDR3 covers 14 residues. Trimming removed 4 bases from V and 4 bases from J; junction bases left unmatched: 7.

The CDR3 protein is CASSEPGQGSYEQYF. As DNA, the CDR3 is TGTGCCAGCAGTGAACCGGGACAGGGGTCCTACGAGCAGTACTTC. The chain has TRBV2 and TRBJ2-7; 10 bases map to TRBD1. This CDR3 region has 15 residues. Germline CDR1 and CDR2: SNHLY and FYNNEI. After removal of 2 bases from V and 1 base from J, the junction contained 2 bases not matched to a gene.

This chain uses TRBV6-5 with TRBJ1-5, with D possibly matching TRBD1 (5 bases). Trimming pared 2 bases from V and 9 bases from J, leaving 11 bases between. There are 13 residues in the CDR3. In germline, CDR1 is MNHEY, CDR2 SVGAGI. The CDR3 DNA reads as TGTGCCAGCAGTTACGGGACCGCCGCGCCCCAGCATTTT. Translation gives CASSYGTAAPQHF.

This clone was recorded only once. The CDR3 region is CASSLKLAGGADEQYF. Written as DNA, the CDR3 is TGTGCCAGCAGCCTTAAATTGGCGGGAGGGGCTGACGAGCAGTACTTC. The rearrangement uses TRBV5-4 and TRBJ2-7; 9 nucleotides match TRBD2. Germline values: CDR1 SGHNT, CDR2 YYREEE (reference sequence). This CDR3 spans 16 amino acids. The V gene end was trimmed by 4 bases and the J gene end by 5 bases; junction bases not matched to a gene: 13.

V and J are TRBV18 and TRBJ2-3, with D possibly being TRBD1 or TRBD2 (5 bases each). The CDR3 runs to 14 residues. Germline CDR1 reads KGHSH; CDR2 reads LQKENI. V lost 0 bases, J lost 4 bases, and 8 bases lay in between. CDR3 sequence: CASSPPGTPDTQYF. The CDR3 region has the DNA TGTGCCAGCTCACCACCCGGGACCCCAGATACGCAGTATTTT.

V and J are TRBV7-2 and TRBJ1-6, with D perhaps matching TRBD1 (5 bases). CDR1 SGHTA and CDR2 FQGNSA come from the germline V gene. The V end was cut by 4 bases, the J end by 9 bases, with 7 bases between. The CDR3 covers 12 residues. CDR3 nucleotide sequence: TGTGCCAGCAGCTCAAGGGGTTCACCCCTCCACTTT. Its translation is CASSSRGSPLHF.

The V gene is TRBV27, the J gene TRBJ1-1; possibly TRBD1 for D (5 bases). Germline CDR1 is MNHEY and CDR2 is SMNVEV (reference sequence). The V end was cut by 5 bases, the J end by 1 base, with 17 bases between. CDR3 length equals 16 residues. This chain's CDR3 is CASSPRPGTANTEAFF. As DNA, the CDR3 is TGTGCCAGCAGTCCACGCCCCGGGACGGCGAACACTGAAGCTTTCTTT.

The V call is TRBV5-4, the J call TRBJ2-3, with D perhaps TRBD2 (6 bases). Trimming shortened V by 9 bases and J by 1 base, and 15 bases separated the two germline ends. CDR3 length: 14 amino acids. Germline V gives CDR1 SGHNT, CDR2 YYREEE (reference sequence). CDR3 coding DNA: TGTGCCATTGCGGAGGGATTCCGCACAGATACGCAGTATTTT. Encoded protein: CAIAEGFRTDTQYF.

This chain links TRBV10-3 with TRBJ2-3, with 8 bases that match TRBD1. V was clipped by 10 bases and J by 4 bases; unmatched bases: 10. The CDR3 has 14 residues. From germline, CDR1 is ENHRY and CDR2 SYGVKD. The CDR3 spells CATRSGTGADTQYF. CDR3 bases: TGTGCCACCAGGTCCGGGACAGGAGCAGATACGCAGTATTTT.

A word on this clone: Other nucleotide sequences from this sample produce the same CDR3. V and J are TRBV15 and TRBJ1-6; TRBD1 is a possible D gene (6 bases). Germline assignment: CDR1 LNHNV and CDR2 YYDKDF (reference sequence). Trimming cost V 0 bases and J 6 bases, with 9 bases left between them. The CDR3 is 15 residues long. CDR3 amino acids: CATSRDPDSNSPLHF. DNA for the CDR3: TGTGCCACCAGCAGAGACCCGGACAGTAATTCACCCCTCCACTTT.

The chain employs TRBV5-1 and TRBJ2-7; TRBD1 aligns across 8 bases. Germline V lookup: CDR1 SGHRS, CDR2 YFSETQ. This CDR3 contains 14 residues. V was pared by 4 bases and J by 2 bases, with 5 bases of the junction left unmatched. The CDR3 sequence is CASSDQGAPYEQYF. CDR3 sequence (DNA): TGCGCCAGCAGCGACCAGGGGGCGCCCTACGAGCAGTACTTC.

The rearrangement joins TRBV5-1 to TRBJ2-7, with D hard to call. The CDR3 totals 13 residues. Germline values: CDR1 SGHRS, CDR2 YFSETQ. V lost 4 bases and J lost 5, with 13 bases in between. The CDR3 loop is CASSDPPPNEQYF. CDR3 DNA: TGCGCCAGCAGCGACCCACCCCCCAACGAGCAGTACTTC.

This clone was seen only once. V is TRBV7-9 and J is TRBJ2-3; D gene unclear. Germline CDR1 SEHNR, CDR2 FQNEAQ (reference sequence). Trimming removed 6 bases at V and 2 bases at J, with 12 bases between. The CDR3 contains 14 residues. In DNA form, the CDR3 reads TGTGCCAGCAGAGAGGTGGGCCTCACAGATACGCAGTATTTT. It is translated as CASREVGLTDTQYF.

The chain carries TRBV19 and TRBJ2-2; TRBD2 aligns across 10 bases. V dropped 3 bases and J dropped 7; count of bases not matched to a gene: 8. Per the germline V gene, CDR1 is LNHDA and CDR2 is SQIVND (reference sequence). This CDR3 is built from 16 residues. The CDR3 nucleotides read TGTGCCAGTAGTATGGGGCCGGGACTAGCGTTCGGGGAGCTGTTTTTT. This codes for CASSMGPGLAFGELFF.

With regard to this clone: One end of the junction varies from germline; a read error may be responsible. The chain carries TRBV2 and TRBJ2-7; TRBD1 aligns across 10 bases. This CDR3 region has 15 residues. Germline CDR1 SNHLY, CDR2 FYNNEI. Here the CDR3 DNA reads TGTGCCAGCAGGGAAGACAGGGGGCGTTTCTACGAGCAGTACTTC. It yields the protein CASREDRGRFYEQYF.

Written as DNA, the CDR3 is TGTGCCAGCGGTGGGGCAGGCCTTGGCAATCAGCCCCAGCATTTT. It codes for CASGGAGLGNQPQHF. This chain uses TRBV28 with TRBJ1-5, with D possibly being TRBD1 (5 bases). Germline assignment: CDR1 MDHEN and CDR2 SYDVKM. The V end lost 8 bases, the J end lost 2 bases, and 16 bases lay between the germline ends. This CDR3 region has 15 residues.

The V call is TRBV7-2, the J call TRBJ2-1; no reliable D call. CDR3 size: 13 residues. Trimming took 2 bases from V and 16 from J, leaving 18 bases between them. CDR1 is SGHTA, CDR2 FQGNSA, per germline. The CDR3 region has the DNA TGTGCCAGCAGCTTAAGTCCAAGGAGATACCTTTTCTTC. Protein: CASSLSPRRYLFF.

The rearrangement uses TRBV19 and TRBJ2-6, with a tentative D call TRBD2 (5 bases). The V gene's germline CDR1 is LNHDA and CDR2 SQIVND (reference sequence). This CDR3 has 16 amino acids. V lost 10 bases, J lost 0 bases, and 16 bases lay in between. The CDR3 reads CATSRAKVSGANVLTF. CDR3 DNA sequence: TGTGCCACCTCGAGGGCCAAAGTCTCTGGGGCCAACGTCCTGACTTTC. Looking up the rest from reference TRBV19 and TRBJ2-6 gives the full variable domain: DGGITQSPKYLFRKEGQNVTLSCEQNLNHDAMYWYRQDPGQGLRLIYYSQIVNDFQKGDIAEGYSVSREKKESFPLTVTSAQKNPTAFYLCATSRAKVSGANVLTFGAGSRLTVL.

The DNA of the CDR3 is TGTGCCAGCTCAGTGACGGGGAACACTGAAGCTTTCTTT. As protein: CASSVTGNTEAFF. This chain joins TRBV18 and TRBJ1-1; D remains unclear. CDR3 length: 13 amino acids. Germline V CDR1 and CDR2: KGHSH, LQKENI. The V end was cut by 5 bases, the J end by 1 base, with 8 bases between.

The V gene is TRBV5-1, the J gene TRBJ1-1, with D tentatively TRBD1 (6 bases). Deletions cut 0 bases from V and 4 bases from J, with 13 bases between. CDR1 and CDR2 (germline): SGHRS, YFSETQ. The CDR3 has 15 residues. CDR3 sequence reads: CASSLDNTGSTEAFF. The CDR3 DNA reads as TGCGCCAGCAGCTTGGATAACACAGGGAGCACTGAAGCTTTCTTT.

J is TRBJ1-1 and V is TRBV6-1; D call uncertain. CDR1 and CDR2 from the germline V gene are MNHNS and SASEGT. V shed 1 base and J shed 6 bases, with 24 bases lying between them. CDR3 length: 18 amino acids. As DNA, the CDR3 is TGTGCCAGCAGTGAAGGAGGCCCCCGGATTTACTGGCACGCTGAAGCTTTCTTT. This translates into CASSEGGPRIYWHAEAFF.

The chain combines TRBV25-1 with TRBJ2-1; 10 nucleotides agree with TRBD1. Germline assignment: CDR1 MGHDK and CDR2 SYGVNS. Trimming took 5 bases from V and 5 from J; bases not matched to a gene: 12. This CDR3 has 17 residues. The CDR3 is CASSPTPGQGTNNEQFF. For the CDR3, the DNA is TGTGCCAGCAGTCCTACGCCGGGACAGGGGACTAACAATGAGCAGTTCTTC.

The chain combines TRBV4-1 with TRBJ2-2, with TRBD2 matching 8 bases. The CDR3 extends over 14 amino acids. Unmatched junction bases numbered 8, after V lost 7 bases and J lost 7 bases. Germline lookup yields CDR1 MGHRA and CDR2 YSYEKL. CDR3 in amino acids: CASTQGGGFGELFF. The CDR3 region has the DNA TGCGCCAGCACCCAGGGCGGGGGGTTCGGGGAGCTGTTTTTT.

This chain links TRBV29-1 with TRBJ2-3; the D gene is possibly TRBD1 (6 bases). Germline CDR1 reads SQVTM; CDR2 reads ANQGSEA. The CDR3 has 12 residues. Trimming took 5 bases from V and 2 from J, leaving 8 bases between them. CDR3 DNA sequence: TGCAGCGTTTTGGGGGCCACAGATACGCAGTATTTT. Its protein product is CSVLGATDTQYF.

As concerns this clone: Germline is not matched at one junction end, which may reflect a read error. The chain uses TRBV7-9 and TRBJ2-1; 7 bases map to TRBD1. The V gene's germline CDR1 is SEHNR and CDR2 FQNEAQ (reference sequence). CDR3 length: 14 amino acids. The CDR3, as DNA: TGTGCCAGCAGGTTAGGGACAGAATACAATGAGCAGTTCTTC. Protein product: CASRLGTEYNEQFF.